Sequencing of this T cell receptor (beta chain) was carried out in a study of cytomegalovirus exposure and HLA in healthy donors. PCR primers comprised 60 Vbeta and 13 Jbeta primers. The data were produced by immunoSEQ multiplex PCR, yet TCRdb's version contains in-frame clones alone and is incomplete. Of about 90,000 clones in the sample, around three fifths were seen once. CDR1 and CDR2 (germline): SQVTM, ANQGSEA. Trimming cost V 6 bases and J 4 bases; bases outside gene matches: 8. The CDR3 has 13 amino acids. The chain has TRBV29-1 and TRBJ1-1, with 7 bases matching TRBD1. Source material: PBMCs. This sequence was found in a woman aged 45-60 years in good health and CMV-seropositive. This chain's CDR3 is CSVATGLLTEAFF. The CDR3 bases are TGCAGCGTAGCGACAGGGCTCCTCACTGAAGCTTTCTTT.